The 29 T cell receptor beta chains presented below share a single source sample, sequenced in a study of blood T cell repertoires in COVID-19. Sequenced by immunoSEQ multiplex PCR; TCRdb stores in-frame clones only, minus some. The sample yields around 250,000 clones, roughly 80% seen once. Sequences were obtained from peripheral blood. These receptors came from a young woman with acute or convalescent COVID-19.

This chain uses TRBV18 with TRBJ1-1; TRBD1 agrees at 9 bases. The germline CDR1 and CDR2 sequences are KGHSH and LQKENI. The CDR3 has 14 amino acids. Germline trimming cut 3 bases from V and 7 bases from J; bases unmatched to any gene: 6. Here the CDR3 reads CASSPGQGWDEAFF. The CDR3 nucleotides are TGTGCCAGCTCACCTGGACAGGGGTGGGATGAAGCTTTCTTT.

The chain links TRBV6-5 to TRBJ1-2; 9 bases fit TRBD1. The CDR3 contains 15 residues. With 3 bases clipped from V and 2 bases from J, the junction kept 4 bases outside the gene matches. Germline V gene data show CDR1 as MNHEY and CDR2 as SVGAGI. DNA for the CDR3: TGTGCCAGCAGTTATTCGGGGACAGGGAACTATGGCTACACCTTC. Translated: CASSYSGTGNYGYTF.

The chain recombines TRBV28 with TRBJ2-1; weak D call: TRBD2 (5 bases). The CDR3 consists of 10 residues. Trimming stripped 5 bases from V and 12 bases from J, with 8 bases between. Germline CDR1 MDHEN, CDR2 SYDVKM. The DNA for the CDR3 is TGTGCCAGCAGTGGACGGGGGCAGTTCTTC. This codes for CASSGRGQFF.

The rearrangement uses TRBV6-5 and TRBJ2-1; no clear D. CDR1 and CDR2 from the germline V gene are MNHEY and SVGAGI. The CDR3 contains 16 residues. Trimming took off 0 bases at V and 2 bases at J, with 11 bases between the two ends. CDR3 amino acids: CASSYSLVQAYNEQFF. In DNA, the CDR3 is TGTGCCAGCAGTTACTCCTTAGTTCAGGCCTACAATGAGCAGTTCTTC.

This sequence joins TRBV6-5 and TRBJ2-2; 8 bases line up with TRBD1. The germline V gene has CDR1 MNHEY and CDR2 SVGAGI. This CDR3 is built from 15 residues. The ends lost 4 bases at V and 3 bases at J; junction bases unmatched: 4. In DNA, the CDR3 is TGTGCCAGCAGTTTAGGACAGGGACACACCGGGGAGCTGTTTTTT. Translated, it gives CASSLGQGHTGELFF.

The gene calls are TRBV5-8 and TRBJ1-1; 9 positions match TRBD1. Looked up from germline, CDR1 is SGHTS and CDR2 is YDEGEE. The CDR3 has 16 amino acids. V shed 3 bases, J shed 5 bases, and the junction held 11 bases outside the gene matches. The CDR3 sequence: CASSSYPGQGRTEAFF. DNA for the CDR3: TGTGCCAGCAGCTCATACCCGGGACAGGGACGAACTGAAGCTTTCTTT.

The V gene is TRBV28, the J gene TRBJ2-7, with D perhaps matching TRBD1 (5 bases). The germline V gene has CDR1 MDHEN and CDR2 SYDVKM. V lost 4 bases to trimming and J lost 3 bases, with 13 bases between them. The CDR3 has 14 residues. This chain's CDR3 is CASSSHPQGYEQYF. In DNA, the CDR3 is TGTGCCAGCAGTTCACACCCCCAGGGCTACGAGCAGTACTTC.

The chain carries TRBV30 and TRBJ2-3; D remains ambiguous. CDR3 size: 14 residues. Germline-derived CDR1 and CDR2 are GTSNPN and SVGIG (reference sequence). Trimming cost V 4 bases and J 2 bases, with 13 bases left between them. The DNA for the CDR3 is TGTGCCTGGATAACACCCCCCGCCACAGATACGCAGTATTTT. Amino acid sequence: CAWITPPATDTQYF. The variable domain in full, with the rest retrieved from reference TRBV30 and TRBJ2-3, is SQTIHQWPATLVQPVGSPLSLECTVEGTSNPNLYWYRQAAGRGLQLLFYSVGIGQISSEVPQNLSASRPQDRQFILSSKKLLLSDSGFYLCAWITPPATDTQYFGPGTRLTVL.

This sequence joins TRBV5-4 and TRBJ2-2, with D possibly TRBD2 on 6 matching bases. The CDR3 has 14 amino acids. Germline lookup yields CDR1 SGHNT and CDR2 YYREEE (reference sequence). The V gene lost 5 bases and the J gene lost 5 bases, with 13 bases spanning the gap. CDR3 residues: CASRRELVTGELFF. CDR3 DNA sequence: TGTGCCAGCAGACGGGAGCTAGTGACCGGGGAGCTGTTTTTT.

Only a few counts were recorded for this clone. The rearrangement links TRBV6-5 to TRBJ1-4, with TRBD1 matching 9 bases. CDR1 and CDR2 from the germline V gene are MNHEY and SVGAGI. CDR3 length equals 15 residues. V lost 8 bases and J lost 7; bases outside the gene matches: 11. CDR3 nucleotides: TGTGCCAGCTCGACACAGGGGGCGCGGATTGAAAAACTGTTTTTT. Amino acids: CASSTQGARIEKLFF.

This clone was seen only a few times. CDR3 sequence: CASSLGQGIYEQYF. DNA of the CDR3: TGTGCCAGCAGCCTTGGACAGGGAATCTACGAGCAGTACTTC. The V and J genes are TRBV7-2 and TRBJ2-7; TRBD1 matches 8 bases. The length of the CDR3 is 14 residues. CDR1 and CDR2 from the germline V gene are SGHTA and FQGNSA. J gave up 3 bases and V 5 bases, and 6 bases lay outside the gene matches. The complete variable domain, with remaining parts taken from reference TRBV7-2 and TRBJ2-7, reads GAGVSQSPSNKVTEKGKDVELRCDPISGHTALYWYRQSLGQGLEFLIYFQGNSAPDKSGLPSDRFSAERTGGSVSTLTIQRTQQEDSAVYLCASSLGQGIYEQYFGPGTRLTVT.

The V and J genes are TRBV10-3 and TRBJ1-2; TRBD1 agrees at 9 bases. This CDR3 is built from 14 residues. The J segment lost 4 bases and the V segment lost 2 bases, leaving 2 bases of the junction unmatched. Germline loops: CDR1 ENHRY, CDR2 SYGVKD. This CDR3 reads CAISEGQGPYGYTF. The DNA of the CDR3 is TGTGCCATCAGTGAGGGACAGGGGCCCTATGGCTACACCTTC.

CDR3 region: CASSLGTGGGYGYTF. In DNA, the CDR3 is TGTGCCAGCAGTTTAGGGACAGGGGGAGGCTATGGCTACACCTTC. V is TRBV27 and J is TRBJ1-2; 11 bases are shared with TRBD1. The CDR3 is made up of 15 amino acids. Germline trimming cut 2 bases from V and 4 bases from J; bases unmatched to any gene: 3. Germline lookup yields CDR1 MNHEY and CDR2 SMNVEV (reference sequence).

This chain links TRBV27 with TRBJ2-1; maybe TRBD2 (6 bases). Trimming took off 6 bases at V and 9 bases at J, with 15 bases between the two ends. This CDR3 has 13 residues. Looked up from germline, CDR1 is MNHEY and CDR2 is SMNVEV (reference sequence). In DNA, the CDR3 is TGTGCCAGCAGAGGGACTTCACGAGGTGAGCAGTTCTTC. It yields the protein CASRGTSRGEQFF.

The chain recombines TRBV2 with TRBJ2-4; 9 bases line up with TRBD2. The CDR3 is 16 residues long. Germline CDR1 SNHLY, CDR2 FYNNEI. V trimming: 5 bases; J trimming: 7 bases; junction bases outside the gene matches: 12. The CDR3 DNA is TGTGCCAGCAGTCCAGGTAGCGGGAGAGGGGGGAACATTCAGTACTTC. As protein: CASSPGSGRGGNIQYF.

The V and J genes are TRBV27 and TRBJ2-7, with 7 bases that match TRBD1. V shed 8 bases, J shed 0 bases, and the junction held 10 bases outside the gene matches. From germline, CDR1 is MNHEY and CDR2 SMNVEV (reference sequence). The CDR3 is 15 amino acids. In DNA form, the CDR3 reads TGTGCCAGCTCCAAACCGACAGGGAACTCCTACGAGCAGTACTTC. The encoded protein is CASSKPTGNSYEQYF.

The gene calls are TRBV18 and TRBJ1-1, with 7 bases fitting TRBD1. After removal of 0 bases from V and 1 base from J, the junction contained 2 bases not matched to a gene. Per germline, CDR1 KGHSH and CDR2 LQKENI. This CDR3 comprises 15 residues. The CDR3 sequence: CASSPPGTANTEAFF. The CDR3 DNA follows: TGTGCCAGCTCACCACCGGGGACAGCGAACACTGAAGCTTTCTTT.

The V gene is TRBV5-5, the J gene TRBJ2-7, with D unclear. Germline CDR1 SGHKS, CDR2 YYEKEE (reference sequence). The CDR3 has 14 residues. V was cut by 1 base and J by 0 bases, with 8 bases left in between. In nucleotides, the CDR3 is TGTGCCAGCAGCTTGTCCGCAGGCTCCTACGAGCAGTACTTC. Protein product: CASSLSAGSYEQYF.

V is TRBV24-1 and J is TRBJ2-1; 12 positions agree with TRBD1. Losses at the gene ends were 2 bases for V and 10 bases for J; bases not matched to a gene: 11. Germline assignment: CDR1 KGHDR and CDR2 SFDVKD. The CDR3 runs 17 residues. CDR3 bases: TGTGCCACCAGTGATTGGGGCGGGACAGGGGGCAATGTGGAGCAGTTCTTC. The encoded protein is CATSDWGGTGGNVEQFF.

With regard to this clone: The same CDR3 arises from other DNA sequences in this sample as well. This chain joins TRBV3-1 (or the pseudogene TRBV3-2) and TRBJ2-3, with 10 positions matching TRBD2. V dropped 4 bases and J dropped 0; count of bases not matched to a gene: 1. CDR1 and CDR2 from the germline V gene are LGHDT and YNNKEL (reference sequence). The CDR3 has 15 residues. The CDR3 bases are TGTGCCAGCAGCCCGACTAGCGGGAGCACAGATACGCAGTATTTT. This sequence encodes CASSPTSGSTDTQYF.

The J gene is TRBJ1-1, the V gene TRBV19; the D is unclear. V dropped 6 bases and J dropped 0 bases, with 11 bases sitting between them. There are 14 residues in the CDR3. Germline V CDR1 and CDR2: LNHDA, SQIVND (reference sequence). CDR3 nucleotides: TGTGCCAGTAGGGTCCCGGGGATGAACACTGAAGCTTTCTTT. Translated, it gives CASRVPGMNTEAFF. The full variable domain, its missing parts supplied by reference TRBV19 and TRBJ1-1, is DGGITQSPKYLFRKEGQNVTLSCEQNLNHDAMYWYRQDPGQGLRLIYYSQIVNDFQKGDIAEGYSVSREKKESFPLTVTSAQKNPTAFYLCASRVPGMNTEAFFGQGTRLTVV.

The chain employs TRBV7-9 and TRBJ2-2; D may be TRBD2 (6 bases). V was pared by 5 bases and J by 4 bases, with 8 bases between. Germline V lookup: CDR1 SEHNR, CDR2 FQNEAQ (reference sequence). The CDR3 loop spans 13 amino acids. In DNA, the CDR3 is TGTGCCAGCAGCCCGACTAGCACCGGGGAGCTGTTTTTT. It codes for CASSPTSTGELFF.

As for this clone: Its ends do not fully match the called genes, so a read error is possible. The J gene is TRBJ1-1, the V gene TRBV6-5; 7 bases fit TRBD1. Looked up from germline, CDR1 is MNHEY and CDR2 is SVGAGI. This CDR3 comprises 13 residues. The CDR3 loop is CASSYRGGTDLDF. The CDR3, as DNA: TGTGCCAGCAGTTACCGAGGCGGGACAGATCTGGATTTT.

J is TRBJ2-5 and V is TRBV2; 11 positions agree with TRBD1. The CDR3 contains 15 residues. CDR1 and CDR2 (germline): SNHLY, FYNNEI. The trim removed 6 bases at V and 4 bases at J, leaving 7 bases unmatched. In DNA, the CDR3 is TGTGCCAGCAGCGACCCCGGGACAGGGGGAGAGACCCAGTACTTC. Its protein is CASSDPGTGGETQYF.

The chain links TRBV2 to TRBJ2-1; D remains unclear. CDR1 is SNHLY and CDR2 is FYNNEI in the germline V gene. This CDR3 contains 11 residues. Trimming pared 5 bases from V and 4 bases from J, leaving 3 bases between. The CDR3 DNA sequence: TGTGCCAGCAGTTATTACAATGAGCAGTTCTTC. This gives the protein CASSYYNEQFF. The full variable domain, rest sourced from reference TRBV2 and TRBJ2-1, is EPEVTQTPSHQVTQMGQEVILRCVPISNHLYFYWYRQILGQKVEFLVSFYNNEISEKSEIFDDQFSVERPDGSNFTLKIRSTKLEDSAMYFCASSYYNEQFFGPGTRLTVL.

The chain carries TRBV4-1 and TRBJ2-5; 7 positions match TRBD2. V trimming: 3 bases; J trimming: 2 bases; junction bases outside the gene matches: 3. This CDR3 has 14 amino acids. Germline V CDR1 and CDR2: MGHRA, YSYEKL. DNA of the CDR3: TGCGCCAGCAGCCATCTAGCGGATCAAGAGACCCAGTACTTC. Translated: CASSHLADQETQYF.

V gene TRBV5-1 combines with J gene TRBJ1-1; D unclear. Germline-derived CDR1 and CDR2 are SGHRS and YFSETQ. V was trimmed by 0 bases and J by 1 base, leaving 13 bases between them. This CDR3 spans 16 amino acids. The CDR3 is CASSLASREWNTEAFF. The CDR3, as DNA: TGCGCCAGCAGCTTGGCCTCCCGGGAGTGGAACACTGAAGCTTTCTTT.

The chain has TRBV6-5 and TRBJ2-2, with 9 bases identical to TRBD1. Per germline, CDR1 MNHEY and CDR2 SVGAGI. The CDR3 consists of 15 residues. The ends lost 5 bases at V and 6 bases at J; junction bases unmatched: 7. The CDR3 protein is CASSTIDRGAGELFF. CDR3 DNA: TGTGCCAGCAGTACAATAGACAGGGGGGCCGGGGAGCTGTTTTTT.

The rearrangement links TRBV12-3 or TRBV12-4 to TRBJ1-1; no reliable D call. The CDR3 is 11 residues long. V dropped 3 bases and J dropped 5 bases, with 4 bases sitting between them. The CDR3 region has the DNA TGTGCCAGCAGTTTGAGGACTGAAGCTTTCTTT. Translating it yields CASSLRTEAFF.